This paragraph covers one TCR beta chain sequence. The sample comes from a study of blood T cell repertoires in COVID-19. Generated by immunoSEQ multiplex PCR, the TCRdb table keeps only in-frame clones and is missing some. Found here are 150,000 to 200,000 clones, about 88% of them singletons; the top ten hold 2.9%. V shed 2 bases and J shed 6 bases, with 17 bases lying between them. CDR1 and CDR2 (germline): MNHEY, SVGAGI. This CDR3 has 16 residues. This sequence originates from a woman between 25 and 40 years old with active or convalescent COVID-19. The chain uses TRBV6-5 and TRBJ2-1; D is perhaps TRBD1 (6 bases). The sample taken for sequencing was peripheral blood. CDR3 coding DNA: TGTGCCAGCAGTTACGAGGTCAGGGGCGCGGGCAATGAGCAGTTCTTC. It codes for CASSYEVRGAGNEQFF.